This TCR beta chain was found in a study of blood T cell repertoires in COVID-19. The authors' processing: Counts of nucleated cells, estimated from reference gene primer amplification, were obtained. Assay used: immunoSEQ multiplex PCR; TCRdb lists only in-frame clones, some missing. That table furnishes V, J and clone size, whereas the DNA furnished D and trimming. The sample consists of about 250,000 clones, roughly 89% of them appearing once. The CDR3 spans 15 residues. Trimming stripped 4 bases from V and 3 bases from J, with 15 bases between. Germline V gene lookup returns CDR1 MDHEN and CDR2 SYDVKM.

The sample taken for sequencing was PBMCs or T cells enriched from blood (not recorded which). The chain combines TRBV28 with TRBJ1-2, with D perhaps matching TRBD1 (6 bases). The sequence derives from a woman aged 25 to 39 with acute COVID-19. The CDR3 nucleotides are TGTGCCAGCAGTTCCGCAGAGGGGGTTGACTATGGCTACACCTTC. Its protein is CASSSAEGVDYGYTF.